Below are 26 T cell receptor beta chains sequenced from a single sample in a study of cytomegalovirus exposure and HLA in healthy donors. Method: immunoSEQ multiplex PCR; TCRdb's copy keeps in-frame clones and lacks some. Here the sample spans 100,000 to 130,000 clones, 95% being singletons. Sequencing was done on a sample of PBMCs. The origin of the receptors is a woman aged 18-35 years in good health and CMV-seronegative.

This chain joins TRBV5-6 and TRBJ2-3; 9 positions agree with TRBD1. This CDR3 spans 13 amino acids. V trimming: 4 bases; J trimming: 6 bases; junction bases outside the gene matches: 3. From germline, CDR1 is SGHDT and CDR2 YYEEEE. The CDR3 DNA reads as TGTGCCAGCAGCAGGACAGGGGCTGATACGCAGTATTTT. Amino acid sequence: CASSRTGADTQYF.

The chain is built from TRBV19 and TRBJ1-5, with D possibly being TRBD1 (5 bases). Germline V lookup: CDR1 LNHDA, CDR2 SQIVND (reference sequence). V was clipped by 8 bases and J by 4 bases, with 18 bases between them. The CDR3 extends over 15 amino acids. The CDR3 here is CASGLQETFNQPQHF. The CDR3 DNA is TGTGCCAGTGGCCTACAGGAAACTTTTAATCAGCCCCAGCATTTT.

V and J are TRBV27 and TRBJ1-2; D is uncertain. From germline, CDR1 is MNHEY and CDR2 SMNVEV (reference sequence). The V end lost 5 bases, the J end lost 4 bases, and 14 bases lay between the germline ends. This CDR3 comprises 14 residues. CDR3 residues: CASSTTKAGYGYTF. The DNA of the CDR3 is TGTGCCAGCAGTACGACAAAGGCTGGCTATGGCTACACCTTC.

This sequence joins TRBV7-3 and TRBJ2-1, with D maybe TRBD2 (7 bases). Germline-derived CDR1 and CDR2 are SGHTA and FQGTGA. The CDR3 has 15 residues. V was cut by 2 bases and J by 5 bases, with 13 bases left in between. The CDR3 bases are TGTGCCAGCAGCTTACGGGGGGCTTGGGACAATGAGCAGTTCTTC. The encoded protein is CASSLRGAWDNEQFF.

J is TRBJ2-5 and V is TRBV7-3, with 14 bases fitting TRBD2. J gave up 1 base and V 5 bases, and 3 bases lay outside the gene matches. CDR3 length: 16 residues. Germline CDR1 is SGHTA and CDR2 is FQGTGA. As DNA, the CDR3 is TGTGCCAGCAGCCTGGGGACTAGCGGGGGCCAAGAGACCCAGTACTTC. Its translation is CASSLGTSGGQETQYF. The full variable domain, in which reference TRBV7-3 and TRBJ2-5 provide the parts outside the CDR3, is GAGVSQTPSNKVTEKGKYVELRCDPISGHTALYWYRQSLGQGPEFLIYFQGTGAADDSGLPNDRFFAVRPEGSVSTLKIQRTERGDSAVYLCASSLGTSGGQETQYFGPGTRLLVL.

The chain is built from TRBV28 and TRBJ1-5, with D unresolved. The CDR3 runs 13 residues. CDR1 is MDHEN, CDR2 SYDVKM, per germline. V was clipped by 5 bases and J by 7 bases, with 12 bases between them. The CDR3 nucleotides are TGTGCCAGCAGTGTTCAGGTATACCAGCCCCAGCATTTT. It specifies CASSVQVYQPQHF.

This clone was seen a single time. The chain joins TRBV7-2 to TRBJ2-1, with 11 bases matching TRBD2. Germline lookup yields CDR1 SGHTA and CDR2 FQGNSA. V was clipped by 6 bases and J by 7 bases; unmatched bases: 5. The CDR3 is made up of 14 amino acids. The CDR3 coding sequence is TGTGCCAGCAGTACCGGGACTAGCGGTAATGAGCAGTTCTTC. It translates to CASSTGTSGNEQFF.

The DNA for the CDR3 is TGTGCCAGCAGCCTCAGAAACCATGGCTACACCTTC. Translating gives CASSLRNHGYTF. V and J are TRBV7-2 and TRBJ1-2; D unresolved. V shed 5 bases and J shed 6 bases, with 10 bases lying between them. Germline V gene sequence: CDR1 SGHTA, CDR2 FQGNSA. This CDR3 contains 12 residues.

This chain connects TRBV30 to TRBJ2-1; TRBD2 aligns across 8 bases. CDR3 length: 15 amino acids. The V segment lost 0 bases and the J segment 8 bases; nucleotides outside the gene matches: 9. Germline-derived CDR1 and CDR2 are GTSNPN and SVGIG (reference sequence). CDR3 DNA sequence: TGTGCCTGGAGTGTAGGAGCGGGGGTATCGGATGAGCAGTTCTTC. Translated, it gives CAWSVGAGVSDEQFF.

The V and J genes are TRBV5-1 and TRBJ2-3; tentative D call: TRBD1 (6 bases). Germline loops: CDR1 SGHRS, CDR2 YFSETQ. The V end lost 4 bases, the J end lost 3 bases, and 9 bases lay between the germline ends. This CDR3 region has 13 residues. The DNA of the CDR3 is TGCGCCAGCAGCAGGGACATGACAGATACGCAGTATTTT. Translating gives CASSRDMTDTQYF.

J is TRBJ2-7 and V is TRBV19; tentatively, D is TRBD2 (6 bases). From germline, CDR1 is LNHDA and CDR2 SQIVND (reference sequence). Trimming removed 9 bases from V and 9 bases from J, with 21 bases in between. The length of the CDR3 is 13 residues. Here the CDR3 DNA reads TGTGCCAGCTCCGAAAAGGGACTCGGGGGGCAGTACTTC. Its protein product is CASSEKGLGGQYF.

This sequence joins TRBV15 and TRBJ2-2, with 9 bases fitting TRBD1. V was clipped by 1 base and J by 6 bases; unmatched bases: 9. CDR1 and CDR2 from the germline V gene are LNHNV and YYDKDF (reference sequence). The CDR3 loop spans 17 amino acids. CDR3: CATSRAGNRQGAGELFF. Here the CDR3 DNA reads TGTGCCACCAGCAGAGCCGGGAATAGACAGGGGGCCGGGGAGCTGTTTTTT.

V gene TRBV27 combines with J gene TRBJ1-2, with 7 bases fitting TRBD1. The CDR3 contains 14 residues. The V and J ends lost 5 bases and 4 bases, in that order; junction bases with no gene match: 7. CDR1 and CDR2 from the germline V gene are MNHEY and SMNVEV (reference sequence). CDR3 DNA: TGTGCCAGCAGTAGTGGGGGACAGATCTATGGCTACACCTTC. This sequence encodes CASSSGGQIYGYTF.

CDR3 sequence reads: CASSLYRRNTGELFF. CDR3 in DNA: TGTGCCAGCAGTTTGTACAGGAGGAACACCGGGGAGCTGTTTTTT. The gene calls are TRBV28 and TRBJ2-2, with a weak D call TRBD1 (5 bases). The CDR3 has 15 residues. CDR1 MDHEN and CDR2 SYDVKM come from the germline V gene. V lost 3 bases and J 1 base, leaving 9 bases between the germline ends.

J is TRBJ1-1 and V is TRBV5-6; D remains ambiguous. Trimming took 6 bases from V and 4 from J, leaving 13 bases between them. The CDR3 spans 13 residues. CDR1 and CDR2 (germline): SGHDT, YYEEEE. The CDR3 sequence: CASTSRVSTEAFF. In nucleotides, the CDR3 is TGTGCCAGCACCTCGAGGGTGAGCACTGAAGCTTTCTTT.

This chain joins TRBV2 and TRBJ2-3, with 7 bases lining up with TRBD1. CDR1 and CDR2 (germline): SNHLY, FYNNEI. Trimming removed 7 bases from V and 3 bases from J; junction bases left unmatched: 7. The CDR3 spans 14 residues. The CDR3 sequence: CASIRTGPTDTQYF. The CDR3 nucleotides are TGTGCCAGCATTAGGACAGGCCCTACAGATACGCAGTATTTT.

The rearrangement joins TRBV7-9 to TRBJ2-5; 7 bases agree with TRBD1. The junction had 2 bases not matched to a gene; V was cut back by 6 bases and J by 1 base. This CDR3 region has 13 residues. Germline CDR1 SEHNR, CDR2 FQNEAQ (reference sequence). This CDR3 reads CASRTGTQETQYF. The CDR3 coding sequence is TGTGCCAGCAGGACAGGGACCCAAGAGACCCAGTACTTC.

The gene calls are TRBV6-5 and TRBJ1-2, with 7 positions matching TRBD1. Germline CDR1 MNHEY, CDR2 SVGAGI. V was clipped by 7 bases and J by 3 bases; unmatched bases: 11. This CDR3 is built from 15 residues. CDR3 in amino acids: CASNTRGRGDYGYTF. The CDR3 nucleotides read TGTGCCAGCAATACTAGGGGGCGAGGGGACTATGGCTACACCTTC.

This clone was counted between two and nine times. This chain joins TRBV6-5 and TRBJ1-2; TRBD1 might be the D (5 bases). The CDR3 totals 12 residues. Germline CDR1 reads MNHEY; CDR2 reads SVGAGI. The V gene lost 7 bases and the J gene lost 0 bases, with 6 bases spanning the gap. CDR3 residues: CASMGPNYGYTF. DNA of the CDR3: TGTGCCAGCATGGGGCCTAACTATGGCTACACCTTC.

In nucleotides, the CDR3 is TGCAGCACTACAGGATCTGGAAACACCATATATTTT. This encodes CSTTGSGNTIYF. The chain links TRBV29-1 to TRBJ1-3; tentatively, D is TRBD1 (5 bases). Trimming cost V 8 bases and J 1 base, with 9 bases left between them. Germline V CDR1 and CDR2: SQVTM, ANQGSEA. The CDR3 length is 12 residues.

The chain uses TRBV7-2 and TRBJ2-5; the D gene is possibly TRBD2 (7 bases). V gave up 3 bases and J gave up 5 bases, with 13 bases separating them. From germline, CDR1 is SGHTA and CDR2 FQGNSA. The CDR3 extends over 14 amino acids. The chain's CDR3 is CASSFAGAGETQYF. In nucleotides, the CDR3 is TGTGCCAGCAGCTTCGCGGGGGCCGGGGAGACCCAGTACTTC. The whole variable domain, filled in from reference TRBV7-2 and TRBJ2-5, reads GAGVSQSPSNKVTEKGKDVELRCDPISGHTALYWYRQSLGQGLEFLIYFQGNSAPDKSGLPSDRFSAERTGGSVSTLTIQRTQQEDSAVYLCASSFAGAGETQYFGPGTRLLVL.

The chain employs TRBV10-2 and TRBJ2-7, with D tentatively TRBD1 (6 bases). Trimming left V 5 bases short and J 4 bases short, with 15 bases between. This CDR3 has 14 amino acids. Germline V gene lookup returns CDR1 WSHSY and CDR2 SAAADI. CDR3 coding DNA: TGCGCCAGCAGTTCCGGGACACCGACTTACGAGCAGTACTTC. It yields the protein CASSSGTPTYEQYF.

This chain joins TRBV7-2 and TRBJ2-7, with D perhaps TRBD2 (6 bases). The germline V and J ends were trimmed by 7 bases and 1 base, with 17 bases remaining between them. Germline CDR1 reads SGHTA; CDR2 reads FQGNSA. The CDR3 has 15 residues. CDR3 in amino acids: CASTPSRGGSYEQYF. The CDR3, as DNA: TGTGCCAGCACACCATCCCGGGGAGGATCCTACGAGCAGTACTTC.

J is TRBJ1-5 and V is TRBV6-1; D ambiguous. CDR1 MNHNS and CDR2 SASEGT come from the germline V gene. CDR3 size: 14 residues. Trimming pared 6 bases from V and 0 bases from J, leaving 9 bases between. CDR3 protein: CASRLDISNQPQHF. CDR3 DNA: TGTGCCAGCAGGCTCGACATTAGCAATCAGCCCCAGCATTTT.

Here the CDR3 DNA reads TGTGCCAGCAGCTTAGGACTAGCTAATGAGCAGTTCTTC. Protein: CASSLGLANEQFF. The chain has TRBV11-2 and TRBJ2-1; 7 bases are a match to TRBD2. Germline V gene lookup returns CDR1 SGHAT and CDR2 FQNNGV. This CDR3 contains 13 residues. The ends lost 1 base at V and 7 bases at J; junction bases unmatched: 1. The variable domain in full, completed from reference TRBV11-2 and TRBJ2-1, reads EAGVAQSPRYKIIEKRQSVAFWCNPISGHATLYWYQQILGQGPKLLIQFQNNGVVDDSQLPKDRFSAERLKGVDSTLKIQPAKLEDSAVYLCASSLGLANEQFFGPGTRLTVL.

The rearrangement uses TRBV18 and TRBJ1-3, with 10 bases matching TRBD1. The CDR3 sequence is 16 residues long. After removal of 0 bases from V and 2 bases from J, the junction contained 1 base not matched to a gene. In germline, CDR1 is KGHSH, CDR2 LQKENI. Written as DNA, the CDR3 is TGTGCCAGCTCACCACCCGGGACAGGGGCTGGAAACACCATATATTTT. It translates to CASSPPGTGAGNTIYF.